Listed below are T cell receptor beta chains from one sample, sequenced in a study of blood T cell repertoires in COVID-19. The data were produced by immunoSEQ multiplex PCR, yet TCRdb's version contains in-frame clones alone and is incomplete. The table has over 120,000 clones, roughly 83% seen once. The sample was PBMCs or T cells enriched from blood (not recorded which). The receptors were sampled from a man aged 50 to 59 who had recovered from COVID-19. Both conserved end residues are part of each CDR3. D genes are given only for firm matches. Clone size is stated in some rows and not others, as once, few, many or a class when expanded.

d_call	clone_size	v_call	j_call	cdr3_aa	cdr3_nt
TRBD1	.	TRBV5-1	TRBJ1-1	CASSRGQGSAEAFF	TGCGCCAGCAGCCGGGGACAGGGGAGCGCTGAAGCTTTCTTT
.	.	TRBV24-1	TRBJ2-2	CATSRTDYTGELFF	TGTGCCACCAGTAGGACAGACTACACCGGGGAGCTGTTTTTT
.	few	TRBV28	TRBJ1-2	CAANSFNYGYTF	TGTGCCGCTAACAGCTTCAACTATGGCTACACCTTC
TRBD1	few	TRBV28	TRBJ1-2	CASSLWGQSLNYGYTF	TGTGCCAGCAGTTTATGGGGACAGTCCCTGAACTATGGCTACACCTTC
TRBD2	few	TRBV7-8	TRBJ2-1	CASSQKVRSGGGYNEQFF	TGTGCCAGCAGCCAAAAGGTCCGAAGCGGGGGGGGCTACAATGAGCAGTTCTTC
.	.	TRBV28	TRBJ1-2	CASSLGAMGLPREYGYTF	TGTGCCAGCAGTTTAGGTGCAATGGGCCTCCCGCGGGAATATGGCTACACCTTC
.	once	TRBV30	TRBJ1-2	CARKAGGFF	TGTGCCCGGAAGGCAGGAGGGTTTTTC
.	few	TRBV19	TRBJ1-1	CASSRRGNTEAFF	TGTGCCAGTAGTAGAAGGGGGAACACTGAAGCTTTCTTT
.	.	TRBV21-1	TRBJ1-5	CASSSRDRDNQPQHF	TGTGCCAGCAGCAGCCGGGACAGAGATAATCAGCCCCAGCATTTT
.	.	TRBV18	TRBJ2-5	CASSPPGNQETQYF	TGTGCCAGCTCACCACCCGGGAACCAAGAGACCCAGTACTTC
.	.	TRBV4-3	TRBJ2-7	CASSQAHSSYEQYF	TGCGCCAGCAGCCAAGCCCATAGCTCCTACGAGCAGTACTTC
.	once	TRBV28	TRBJ2-5	CASSLLAETQYF	TGTGCCAGCAGTTTATTGGCTGAGACCCAGTACTTC